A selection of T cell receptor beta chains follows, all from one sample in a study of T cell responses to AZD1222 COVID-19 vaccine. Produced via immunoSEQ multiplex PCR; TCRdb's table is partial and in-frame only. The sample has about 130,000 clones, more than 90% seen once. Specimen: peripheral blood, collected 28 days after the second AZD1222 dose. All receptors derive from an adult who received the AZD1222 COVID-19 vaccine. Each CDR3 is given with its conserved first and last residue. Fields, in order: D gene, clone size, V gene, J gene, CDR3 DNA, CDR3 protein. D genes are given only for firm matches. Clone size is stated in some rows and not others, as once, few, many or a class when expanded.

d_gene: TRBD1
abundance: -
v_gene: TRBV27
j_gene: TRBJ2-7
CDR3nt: TGTGCCAGCAGACCGGGACAGGGGGCTTACGAGCAGTACTTC
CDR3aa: CASRPGQGAYEQYF

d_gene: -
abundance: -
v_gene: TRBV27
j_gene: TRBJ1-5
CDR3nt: TGTGCCAGCGGAAGCGGGGGCAACAATCAGCCCCAGCATTTT
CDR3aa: CASGSGGNNQPQHF

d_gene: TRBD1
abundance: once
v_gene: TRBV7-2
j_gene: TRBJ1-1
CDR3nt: TGTGCCAGCAGACTATGGGCAGGGGGAGGCCTGAACACTGAAGCTTTCTTT
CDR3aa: CASRLWAGGGLNTEAFF

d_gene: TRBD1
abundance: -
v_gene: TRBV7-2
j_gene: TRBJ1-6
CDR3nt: TGTGCCAGCAGCTACCAGACAGGGGGGGTTTCACCCCTCCACTTT
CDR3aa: CASSYQTGGVSPLHF

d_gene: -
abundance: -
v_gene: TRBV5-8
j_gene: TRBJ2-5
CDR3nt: TGTGCCAGCAGACCCCAAAGCGAGACCCAGTACTTC
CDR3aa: CASRPQSETQYF

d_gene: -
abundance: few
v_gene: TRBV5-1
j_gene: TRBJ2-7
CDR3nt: TGCGCCAGCAGCCCCGGCCGACACTTAGGAGGAGTAGACGAGCAGTACTTC
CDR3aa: CASSPGRHLGGVDEQYF

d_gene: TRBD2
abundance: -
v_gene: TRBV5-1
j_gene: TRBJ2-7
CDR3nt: TGCGCCAGCAGCTCCCGACTAGCGGGAGGATACGAGCAGTACTTC
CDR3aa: CASSSRLAGGYEQYF

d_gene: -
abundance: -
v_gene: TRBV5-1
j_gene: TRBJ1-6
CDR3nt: TGCGCCAGCAGCTTGGGTGGGGTTTCACCCCTCCACTTT
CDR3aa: CASSLGGVSPLHF

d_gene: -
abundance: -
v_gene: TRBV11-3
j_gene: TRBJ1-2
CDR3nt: TGTGCCAGCAGCTCGGACCGGGAGAGGTATGGCTACACCTTC
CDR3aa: CASSSDRERYGYTF

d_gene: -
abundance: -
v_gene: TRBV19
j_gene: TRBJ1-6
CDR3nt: TGTGCCAGTAGTATCCGGGTCCATTCACCCCTCCACTTT
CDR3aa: CASSIRVHSPLHF

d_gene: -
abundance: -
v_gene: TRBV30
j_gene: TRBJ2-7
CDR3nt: TGTGCCTGGAGTAACAGTCCCGGCCAGTACTTC
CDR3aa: CAWSNSPGQYF

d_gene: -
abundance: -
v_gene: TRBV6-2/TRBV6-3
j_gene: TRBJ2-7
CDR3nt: TGTGCCAGCAGTTTTGCGGGATCCGGGCAGTACTTC
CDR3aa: CASSFAGSGQYF

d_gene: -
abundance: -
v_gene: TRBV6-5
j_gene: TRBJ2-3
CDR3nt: TGTGCCAGCAGTTGGACTAGCACAGATACGCAGTATTTT
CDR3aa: CASSWTSTDTQYF

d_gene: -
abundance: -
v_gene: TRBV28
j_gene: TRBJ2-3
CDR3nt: TGTGCCAGCACCAAGAATCAGCCCCAGTATTTT
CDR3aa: CASTKNQPQYF

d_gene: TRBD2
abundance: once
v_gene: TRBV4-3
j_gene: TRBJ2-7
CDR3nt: TGCGCCAGCAGCCAAGGGTCTAGCGGAAAATACGAGCAGTACTTC
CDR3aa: CASSQGSSGKYEQYF

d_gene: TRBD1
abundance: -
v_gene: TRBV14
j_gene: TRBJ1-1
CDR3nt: TGTGCCAGCAGCCAAGCAGGGGGCAACTCTCATCCTTTCTTT
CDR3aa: CASSQAGGNSHPFF

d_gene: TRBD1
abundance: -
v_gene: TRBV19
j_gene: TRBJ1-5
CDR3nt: TGTGCCAGTAGTATCGACAGGGGGGACCAGCCCCAGCATTTT
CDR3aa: CASSIDRGDQPQHF

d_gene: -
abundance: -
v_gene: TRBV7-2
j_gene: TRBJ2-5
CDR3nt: TGTGCCAGCAGCTTAGGGGGACACGGAGAGACCCAGTACTTC
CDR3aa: CASSLGGHGETQYF

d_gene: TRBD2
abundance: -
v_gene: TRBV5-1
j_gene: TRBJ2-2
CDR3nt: TGCGCCAGCAGCTTGGAAGCGGGGGCCGGTAACACCGGGGAGCTGTTTTTT
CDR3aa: CASSLEAGAGNTGELFF

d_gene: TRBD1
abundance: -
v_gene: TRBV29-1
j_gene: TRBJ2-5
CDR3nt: TGCAGCGTGGGAGACAGGGAAGAGACCCAGTACTTC
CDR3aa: CSVGDREETQYF

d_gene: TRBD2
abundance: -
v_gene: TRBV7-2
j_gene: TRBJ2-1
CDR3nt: TGTGCCAGCAGCTTAATAGCGGGAGTTGAAAATGAGCAGTTCTTC
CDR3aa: CASSLIAGVENEQFF

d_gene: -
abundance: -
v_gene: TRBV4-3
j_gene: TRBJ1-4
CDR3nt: TGCGCCAGCAGCCAAGATATGGGGGGTGAAAAACTGTTTTTT
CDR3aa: CASSQDMGGEKLFF

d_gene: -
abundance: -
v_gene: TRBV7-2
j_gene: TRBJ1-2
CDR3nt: TGTGCCAGCAGCTCCACTTGGGATGGGAACTATGGCTACACCTTC
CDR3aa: CASSSTWDGNYGYTF

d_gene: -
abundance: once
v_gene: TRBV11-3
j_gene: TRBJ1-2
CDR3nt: TGTGCCAGCAGCTTAGAGCAGGGTCCCTATGGCTACACCTTC
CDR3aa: CASSLEQGPYGYTF

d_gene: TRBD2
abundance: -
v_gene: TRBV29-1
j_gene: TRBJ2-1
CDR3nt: TGCAGCGTTCTGGCTAGCGGGGGGGCCAGGGAGCAGTTCTTC
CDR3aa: CSVLASGGAREQFF

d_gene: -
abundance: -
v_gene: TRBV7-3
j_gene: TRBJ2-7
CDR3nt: TGTGCCAGCAGCTTAGCAGGGCCCGGAGAGCAGTACTTC
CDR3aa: CASSLAGPGEQYF

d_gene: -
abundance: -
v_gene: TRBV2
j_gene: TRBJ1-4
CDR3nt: TGTGCCAGCAGACAGGGTAATGAAAAACTGTTTTTT
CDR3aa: CASRQGNEKLFF

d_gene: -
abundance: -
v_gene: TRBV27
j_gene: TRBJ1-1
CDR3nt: TGTGCCAGCAGGGGGGCAGAATGGAACACTGAAGCTTTCTTT
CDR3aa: CASRGAEWNTEAFF

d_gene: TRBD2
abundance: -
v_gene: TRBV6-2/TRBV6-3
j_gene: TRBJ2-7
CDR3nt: TGTGCCAGCAGTTACCCCGGACTAGCGGGAGTAAACGAGCAGTACTTC
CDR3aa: CASSYPGLAGVNEQYF

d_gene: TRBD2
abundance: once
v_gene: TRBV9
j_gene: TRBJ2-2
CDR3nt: TGTGCCAGCAGCGTAGATAGCGGGGGGGCCGTCGGGGAGCTGTTTTTT
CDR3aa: CASSVDSGGAVGELFF

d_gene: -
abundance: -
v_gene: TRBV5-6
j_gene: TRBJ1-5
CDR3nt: TGTGCCAGCAGCTCACCAGGGTCCAATCAGCCCCAGCATTTT
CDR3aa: CASSSPGSNQPQHF

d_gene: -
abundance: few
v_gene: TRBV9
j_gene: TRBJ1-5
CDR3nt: TGTGCCAGCAGCAAAATGGGGGGACGCAATCAGCCCCAGCATTTT
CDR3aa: CASSKMGGRNQPQHF

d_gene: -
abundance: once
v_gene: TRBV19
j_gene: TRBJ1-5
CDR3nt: TGTGCCAGTAGTGTATACAGGGACTATCAGCCCCAGCATTTT
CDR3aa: CASSVYRDYQPQHF

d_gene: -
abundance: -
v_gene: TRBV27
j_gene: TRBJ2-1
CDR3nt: TGTGCCAGCAGTTTACCGGGGAATGAGCAGTTCTTC
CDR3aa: CASSLPGNEQFF

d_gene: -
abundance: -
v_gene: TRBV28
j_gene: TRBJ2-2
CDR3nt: TGTGCCAGCAGTTTCGCGGCAGGGGAGGCCGGGGAGCTGTTTTTT
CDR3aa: CASSFAAGEAGELFF

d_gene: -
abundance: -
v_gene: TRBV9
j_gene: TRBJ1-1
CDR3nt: TGTGCCAGCAGCGCTCAGACCCAGAACACTGAAGCTTTCTTT
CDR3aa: CASSAQTQNTEAFF

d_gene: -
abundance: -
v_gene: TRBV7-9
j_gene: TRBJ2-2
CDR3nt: TGTGCCAGCAGCTTATTAGGGGGCACCGGGGAGCTGTTTTTT
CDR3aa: CASSLLGGTGELFF

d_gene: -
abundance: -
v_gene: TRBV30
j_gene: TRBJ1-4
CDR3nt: TGTGCCTGGGACCGGGGGGGAGAAAAACTGTTTTTT
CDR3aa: CAWDRGGEKLFF

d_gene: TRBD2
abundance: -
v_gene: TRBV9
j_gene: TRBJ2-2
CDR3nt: TGTGCCAGCAGCGACTTACTAGCGGCAAACACCGGGGAGCTGTTTTTT
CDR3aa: CASSDLLAANTGELFF

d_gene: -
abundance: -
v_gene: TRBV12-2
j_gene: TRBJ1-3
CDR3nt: TGTGCAAGTCGCATCCCGCGGACGGCCTCTGGAAACACCATATATTTT
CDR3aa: CASRIPRTASGNTIYF

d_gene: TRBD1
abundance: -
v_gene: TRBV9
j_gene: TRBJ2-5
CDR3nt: TGTGCCAGCAGCGTCGGGACAGGGTCTCCCCAAGAGACCCAGTACTTC
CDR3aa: CASSVGTGSPQETQYF

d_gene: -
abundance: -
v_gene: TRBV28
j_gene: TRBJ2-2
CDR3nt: TGTGCCAGCACCCCGTGGAAGGCGGGTACCGGGGAGCTGTTTTTT
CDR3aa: CASTPWKAGTGELFF

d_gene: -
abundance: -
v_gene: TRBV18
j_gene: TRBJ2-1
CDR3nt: TGTGCCAGCTCACCACCAGGGAGAAATGAGCAGTTCTTC
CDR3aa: CASSPPGRNEQFF

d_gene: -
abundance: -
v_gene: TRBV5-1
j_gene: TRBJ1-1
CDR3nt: TGCGCCAGCAGGGTAGGGGATGGGGGAGACACTGAAGCTTTCTTT
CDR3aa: CASRVGDGGDTEAFF

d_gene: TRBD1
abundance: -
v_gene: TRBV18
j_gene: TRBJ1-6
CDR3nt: TGTGCCAGCTCACCACCGGACAGGGGGCTTTATAATTCACCCCTCCACTTT
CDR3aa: CASSPPDRGLYNSPLHF

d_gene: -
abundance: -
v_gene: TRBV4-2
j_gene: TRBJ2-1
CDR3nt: TGTGCCAGCAGCCAAGAGCAGGGCGCGCGGAGCTCCTACAATGAGCAGTTCTTC
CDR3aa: CASSQEQGARSSYNEQFF

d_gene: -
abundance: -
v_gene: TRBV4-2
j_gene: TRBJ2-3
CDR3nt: TGTGCCAGCAGCCAAGATGGCGGGGACACAGATACGCAGTATTTT
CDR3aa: CASSQDGGDTDTQYF

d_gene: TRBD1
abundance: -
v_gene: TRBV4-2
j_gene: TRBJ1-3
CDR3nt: TGTGCCAGCAGCCACAATCAACAGGGGGCCTCTGGAAACACCATATATTTT
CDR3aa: CASSHNQQGASGNTIYF

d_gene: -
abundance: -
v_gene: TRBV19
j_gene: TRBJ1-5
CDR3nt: TGTGCCAGTAGTACGGGTAACAGGGTGGGTCAGCCCCAGCATTTT
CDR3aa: CASSTGNRVGQPQHF

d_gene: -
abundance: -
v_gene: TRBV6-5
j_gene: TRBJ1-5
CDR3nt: TGTGCCAGCAGTTCGGACCAGGGCCGCAATCAGCCCCAGCATTTT
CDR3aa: CASSSDQGRNQPQHF

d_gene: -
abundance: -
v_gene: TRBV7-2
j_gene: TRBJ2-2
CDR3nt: TGTGCCAGCAGCTTTCGTTCACCGAACACCGGGGAGCTGTTTTTT
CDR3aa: CASSFRSPNTGELFF

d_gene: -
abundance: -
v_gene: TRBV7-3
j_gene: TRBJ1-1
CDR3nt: TGTGCCAGCAGCTCTAGACCGAACACTGAAGCTTTCTTT
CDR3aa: CASSSRPNTEAFF

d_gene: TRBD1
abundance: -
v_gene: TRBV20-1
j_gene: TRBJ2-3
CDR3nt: TGCAGTGCTAGTGGGACAGGGGGGGAGGTAGATACGCAGTATTTT
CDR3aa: CSASGTGGEVDTQYF